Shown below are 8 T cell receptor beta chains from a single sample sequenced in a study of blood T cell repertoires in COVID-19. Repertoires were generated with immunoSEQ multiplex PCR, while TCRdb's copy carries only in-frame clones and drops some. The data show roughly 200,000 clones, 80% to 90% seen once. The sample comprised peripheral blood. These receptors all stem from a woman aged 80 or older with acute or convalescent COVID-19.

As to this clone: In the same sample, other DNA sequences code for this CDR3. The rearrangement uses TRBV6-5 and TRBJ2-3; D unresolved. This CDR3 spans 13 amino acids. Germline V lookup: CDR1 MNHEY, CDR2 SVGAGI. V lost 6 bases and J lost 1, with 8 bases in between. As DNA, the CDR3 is TGTGCCAGCAGAGTGGCTGGCACAGATACGCAGTATTTT. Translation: CASRVAGTDTQYF.

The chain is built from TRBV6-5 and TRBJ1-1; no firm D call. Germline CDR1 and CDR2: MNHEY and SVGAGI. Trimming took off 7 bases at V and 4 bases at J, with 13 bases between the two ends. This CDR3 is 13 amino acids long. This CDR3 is CASNLEVITEAFF. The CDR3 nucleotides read TGTGCCAGCAATCTCGAGGTAATCACTGAAGCTTTCTTT.

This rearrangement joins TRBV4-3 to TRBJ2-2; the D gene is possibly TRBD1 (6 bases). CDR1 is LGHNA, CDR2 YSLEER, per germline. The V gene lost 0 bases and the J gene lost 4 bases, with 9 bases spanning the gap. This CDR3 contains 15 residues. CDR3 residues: CASSQDQGTTGELFF. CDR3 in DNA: TGCGCCAGCAGCCAAGACCAGGGGACCACCGGGGAGCTGTTTTTT.

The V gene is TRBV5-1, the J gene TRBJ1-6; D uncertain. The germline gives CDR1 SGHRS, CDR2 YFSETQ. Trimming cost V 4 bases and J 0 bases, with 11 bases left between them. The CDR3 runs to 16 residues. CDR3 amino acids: CASSLDSSSYNSPLHF. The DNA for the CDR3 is TGCGCCAGCAGCCTTGACTCCAGCTCCTATAATTCACCCCTCCACTTT.

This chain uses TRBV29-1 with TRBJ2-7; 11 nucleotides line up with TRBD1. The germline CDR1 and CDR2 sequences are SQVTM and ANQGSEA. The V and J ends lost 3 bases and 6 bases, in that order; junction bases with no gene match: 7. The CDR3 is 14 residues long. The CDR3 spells CSVDNWGTGGEQYF. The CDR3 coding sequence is TGCAGCGTTGACAATTGGGGGACAGGGGGCGAGCAGTACTTC.

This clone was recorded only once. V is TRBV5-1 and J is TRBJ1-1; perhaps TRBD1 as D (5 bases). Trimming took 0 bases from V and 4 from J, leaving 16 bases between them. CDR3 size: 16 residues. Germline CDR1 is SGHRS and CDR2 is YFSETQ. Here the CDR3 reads CASSLDRGRDGTEAFF. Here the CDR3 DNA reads TGCGCCAGCAGCTTGGACCGGGGGAGAGACGGCACTGAAGCTTTCTTT.

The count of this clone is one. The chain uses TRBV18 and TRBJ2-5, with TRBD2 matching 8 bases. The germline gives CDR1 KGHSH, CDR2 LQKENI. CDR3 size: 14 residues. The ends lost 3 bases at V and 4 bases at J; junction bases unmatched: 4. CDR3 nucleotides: TGTGCCAGCTCACCCCGCCTAGCGGGAGAGACCCAGTACTTC. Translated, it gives CASSPRLAGETQYF.

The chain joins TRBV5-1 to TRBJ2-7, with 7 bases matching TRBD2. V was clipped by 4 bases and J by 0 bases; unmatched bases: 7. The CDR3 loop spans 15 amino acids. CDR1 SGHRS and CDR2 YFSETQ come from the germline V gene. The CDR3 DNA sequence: TGCGCCAGCAGCGACCTGACTAGCAGCTCCTACGAGCAGTACTTC. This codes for CASSDLTSSSYEQYF. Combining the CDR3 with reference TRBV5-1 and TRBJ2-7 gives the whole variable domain KAGVTQTPRYLIKTRGQQVTLSCSPISGHRSVSWYQQTPGQGLQFLFEYFSETQRNKGNFPGRFSGRQFSNSRSEMNVSTLELGDSALYLCASSDLTSSSYEQYFGPGTRLTVT.